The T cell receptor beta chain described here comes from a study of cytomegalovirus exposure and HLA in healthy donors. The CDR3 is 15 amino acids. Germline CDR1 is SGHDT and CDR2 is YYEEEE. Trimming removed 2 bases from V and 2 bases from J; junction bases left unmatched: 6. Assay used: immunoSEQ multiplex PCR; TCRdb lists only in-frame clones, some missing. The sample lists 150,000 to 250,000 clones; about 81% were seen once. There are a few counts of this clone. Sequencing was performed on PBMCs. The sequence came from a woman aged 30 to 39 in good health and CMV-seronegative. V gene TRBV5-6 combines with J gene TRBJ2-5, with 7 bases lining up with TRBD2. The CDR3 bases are TGTGCCAGCAGCTTCGGTGGGGACTATCAAGAGACCCAGTACTTC. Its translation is CASSFGGDYQETQYF. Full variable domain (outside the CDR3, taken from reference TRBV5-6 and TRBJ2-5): DAGVTQSPTHLIKTRGQQVTLRCSPKSGHDTVSWYQQALGQGPQFIFQYYEEEERQRGNFPDRFSGHQFPNYSSELNVNALLLGDSALYLCASSFGGDYQETQYFGPGTRLLVL.